This T cell receptor (beta chain) was captured by sequencing in a study of OX40 agonist ivuxolimab in advanced cancers. Overall study: Participants, 80% to 90% male, averaged approximately 60 years of age, ranging from 23 to 79.

Note on this clone: Its antigen remains unidentified.

Overall study results and limits: The authors did not determine the antigen specificity of the expanded peripheral T cells. Both CD4+ and CD8+ T cell populations in blood had undergone clonal expansion by week 6 at 0.1 to 3.0 mg/kg.

V lost 2 bases and J 0 bases, leaving 7 bases between the germline ends. Germline CDR1 reads SGHAT; CDR2 reads FQNNGV. CDR3 length equals 14 residues. Researchers took blood at baseline, on cycle 4 day 1, and on cycle 7 day 1. Some clones are missing from TCRdb's copy, which holds only in-frame ones; the method was immunoSEQ multiplex PCR. This table has about 98,000 clones, roughly nine tenths appearing once. Here the sequenced sample was CD4+ or CD8+ T cells sorted from blood, taken in a trial of the OX40 agonist ivuxolimab. This sequence was found in an adult with an advanced solid tumor such as melanoma, head and neck, liver or kidney cancer. This chain uses TRBV11-2 with TRBJ2-5; D remains unclear. CDR3 in amino acids: CASSLREYQETQYF. The CDR3 bases are TGTGCCAGCAGCTTAAGAGAGTACCAAGAGACCCAGTACTTC.